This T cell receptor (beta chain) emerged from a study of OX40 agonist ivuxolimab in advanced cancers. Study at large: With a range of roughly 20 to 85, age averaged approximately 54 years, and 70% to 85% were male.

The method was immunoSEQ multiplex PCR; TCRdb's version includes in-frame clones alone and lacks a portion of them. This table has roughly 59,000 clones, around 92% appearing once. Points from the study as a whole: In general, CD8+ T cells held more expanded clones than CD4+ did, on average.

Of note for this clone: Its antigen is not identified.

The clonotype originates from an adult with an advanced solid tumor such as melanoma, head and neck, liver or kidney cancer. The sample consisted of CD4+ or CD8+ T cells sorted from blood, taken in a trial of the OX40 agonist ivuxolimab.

The CDR3, as DNA: TGTGCCACCAGTTCAGACAGGGGGCGCGGTCAGCCCCAGCATTTT. This sequence encodes CATSSDRGRGQPQHF. The chain recombines TRBV15 with TRBJ1-5; 10 nucleotides match TRBD1. The CDR3 loop spans 15 amino acids. Germline CDR1 and CDR2: LNHNV and YYDKDF (reference sequence). Losses at the gene ends were 6 bases for V and 6 bases for J; bases not matched to a gene: 8.